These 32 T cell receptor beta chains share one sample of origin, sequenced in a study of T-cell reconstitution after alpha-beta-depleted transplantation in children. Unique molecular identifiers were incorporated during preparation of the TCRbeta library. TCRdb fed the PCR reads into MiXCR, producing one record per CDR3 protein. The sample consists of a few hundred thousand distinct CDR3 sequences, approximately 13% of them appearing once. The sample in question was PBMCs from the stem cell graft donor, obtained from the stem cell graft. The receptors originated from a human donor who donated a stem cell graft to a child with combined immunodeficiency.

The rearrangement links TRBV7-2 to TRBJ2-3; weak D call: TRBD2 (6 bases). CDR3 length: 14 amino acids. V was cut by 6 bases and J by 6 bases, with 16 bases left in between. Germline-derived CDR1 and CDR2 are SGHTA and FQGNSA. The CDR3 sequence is CASRTVGDLDTQYF. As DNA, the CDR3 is TGTGCCAGCAGGACAGTAGGGGACTTGGATACGCAGTATTTT.

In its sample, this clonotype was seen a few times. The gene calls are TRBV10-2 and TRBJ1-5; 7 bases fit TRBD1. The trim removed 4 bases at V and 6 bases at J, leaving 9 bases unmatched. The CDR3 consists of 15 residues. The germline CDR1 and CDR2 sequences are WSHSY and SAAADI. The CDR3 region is CASSATGLGRQPQHF. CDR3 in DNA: TGCGCCAGCAGTGCGACAGGGTTGGGACGTCAGCCCCAGCATTTT.

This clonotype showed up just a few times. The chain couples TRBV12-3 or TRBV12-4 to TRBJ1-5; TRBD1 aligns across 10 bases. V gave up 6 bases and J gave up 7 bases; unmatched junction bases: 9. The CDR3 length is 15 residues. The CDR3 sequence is CASSRRDRGNQPQHF. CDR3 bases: TGTGCCAGCAGCCGCCGGGACAGGGGTAACCAGCCCCAGCATTTT.

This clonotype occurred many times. CDR3: CASSLFSLGKNIQYF. The CDR3 DNA reads as TGTGCCAGCAGTTTATTCAGTTTAGGCAAAAACATTCAGTACTTC. The chain uses TRBV12-3 or TRBV12-4 and TRBJ2-4; D is unresolved. Deletions cut 2 bases from V and 3 bases from J, with 11 bases between. This CDR3 region has 15 residues.

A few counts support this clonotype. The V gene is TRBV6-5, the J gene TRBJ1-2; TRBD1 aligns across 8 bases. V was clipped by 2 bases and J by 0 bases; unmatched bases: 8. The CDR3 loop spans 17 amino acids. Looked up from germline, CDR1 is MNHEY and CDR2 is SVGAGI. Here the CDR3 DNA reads TGTGCCAGCAGTTACGGGACAGGACAACCTTCTAACTATGGCTACACCTTC. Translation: CASSYGTGQPSNYGYTF.

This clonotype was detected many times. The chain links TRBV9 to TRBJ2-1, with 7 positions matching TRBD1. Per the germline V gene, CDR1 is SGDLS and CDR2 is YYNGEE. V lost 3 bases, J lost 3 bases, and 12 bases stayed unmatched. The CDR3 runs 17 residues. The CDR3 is CASSAGKGRQGYNEQFF. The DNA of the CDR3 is TGTGCCAGCAGCGCGGGGAAAGGGAGACAGGGCTACAATGAGCAGTTCTTC.

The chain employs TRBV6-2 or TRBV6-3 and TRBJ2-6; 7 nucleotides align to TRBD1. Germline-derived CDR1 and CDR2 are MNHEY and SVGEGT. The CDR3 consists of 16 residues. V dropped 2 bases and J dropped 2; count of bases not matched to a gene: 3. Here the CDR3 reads CASSYGQVTGANVLTF. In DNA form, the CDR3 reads TGTGCCAGCAGTTACGGACAGGTAACTGGGGCCAACGTCCTGACTTTC.

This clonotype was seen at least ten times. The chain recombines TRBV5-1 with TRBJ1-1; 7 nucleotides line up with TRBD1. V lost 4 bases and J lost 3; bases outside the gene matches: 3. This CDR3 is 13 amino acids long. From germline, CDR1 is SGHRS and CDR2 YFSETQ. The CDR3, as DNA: TGCGCCAGCAGCGGGACAGCGGACACTGAAGCTTTCTTT. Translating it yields CASSGTADTEAFF.

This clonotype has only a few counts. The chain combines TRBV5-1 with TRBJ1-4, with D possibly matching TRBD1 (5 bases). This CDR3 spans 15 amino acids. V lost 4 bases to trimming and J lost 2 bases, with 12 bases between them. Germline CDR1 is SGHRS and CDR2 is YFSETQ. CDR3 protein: CASSTSGGTNEKLFF. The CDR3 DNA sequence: TGCGCCAGCAGCACCTCGGGGGGGACTAATGAAAAACTGTTTTTT. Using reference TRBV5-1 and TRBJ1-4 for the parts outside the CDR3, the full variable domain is KAGVTQTPRYLIKTRGQQVTLSCSPISGHRSVSWYQQTPGQGLQFLFEYFSETQRNKGNFPGRFSGRQFSNSRSEMNVSTLELGDSALYLCASSTSGGTNEKLFFGSGTQLSVL.

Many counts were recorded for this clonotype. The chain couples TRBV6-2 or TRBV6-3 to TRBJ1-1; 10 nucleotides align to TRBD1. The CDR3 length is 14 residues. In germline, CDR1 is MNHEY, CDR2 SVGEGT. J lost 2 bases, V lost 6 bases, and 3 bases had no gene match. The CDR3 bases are TGTGCCAGCAGGGGGACAGGGGTCAACACTGAAGCTTTCTTT. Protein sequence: CASRGTGVNTEAFF.

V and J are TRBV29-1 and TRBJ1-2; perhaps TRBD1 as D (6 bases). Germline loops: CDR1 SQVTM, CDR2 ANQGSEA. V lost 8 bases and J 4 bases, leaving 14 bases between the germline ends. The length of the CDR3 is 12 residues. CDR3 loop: CSLREGGYGYTF. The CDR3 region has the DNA TGCAGCCTCCGGGAGGGGGGCTATGGCTACACCTTC.

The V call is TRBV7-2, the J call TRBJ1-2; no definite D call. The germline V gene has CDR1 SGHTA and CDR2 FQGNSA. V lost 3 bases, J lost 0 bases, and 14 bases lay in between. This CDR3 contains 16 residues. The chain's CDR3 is CASSFAGRISNYGYTF. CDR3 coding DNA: TGTGCCAGCAGCTTCGCGGGGAGGATCTCTAACTATGGCTACACCTTC.

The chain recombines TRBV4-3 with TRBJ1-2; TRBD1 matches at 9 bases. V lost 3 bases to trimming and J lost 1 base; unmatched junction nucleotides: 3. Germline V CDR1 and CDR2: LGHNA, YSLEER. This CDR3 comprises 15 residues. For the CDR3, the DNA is TGCGCCAGCAGCCAGGGACAGGGTAGTAACTATGGCTACACCTTC. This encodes CASSQGQGSNYGYTF.

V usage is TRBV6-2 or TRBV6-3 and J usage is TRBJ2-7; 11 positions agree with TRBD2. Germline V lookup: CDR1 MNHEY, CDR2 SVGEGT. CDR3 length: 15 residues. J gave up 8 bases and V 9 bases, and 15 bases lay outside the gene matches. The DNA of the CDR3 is TGTGCCAGGACTGGGCTAGCGGGAGGCCCCGAGCAGCAGTACTTC. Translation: CARTGLAGGPEQQYF.

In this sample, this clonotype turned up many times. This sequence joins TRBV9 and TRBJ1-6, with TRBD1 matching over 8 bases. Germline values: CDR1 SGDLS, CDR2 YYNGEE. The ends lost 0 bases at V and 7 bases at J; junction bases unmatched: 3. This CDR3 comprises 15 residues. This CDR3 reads CASSVEGQENSPLHF. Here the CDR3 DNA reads TGTGCCAGCAGCGTAGAGGGACAGGAGAATTCACCCCTCCACTTT.

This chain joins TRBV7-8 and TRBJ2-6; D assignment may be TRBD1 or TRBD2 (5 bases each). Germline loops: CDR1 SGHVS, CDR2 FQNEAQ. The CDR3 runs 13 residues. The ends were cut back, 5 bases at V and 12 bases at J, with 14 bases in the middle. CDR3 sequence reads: CASSRRDGSVLTF. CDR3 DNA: TGTGCCAGCAGCCGAAGGGACGGTAGCGTCCTGACTTTC.

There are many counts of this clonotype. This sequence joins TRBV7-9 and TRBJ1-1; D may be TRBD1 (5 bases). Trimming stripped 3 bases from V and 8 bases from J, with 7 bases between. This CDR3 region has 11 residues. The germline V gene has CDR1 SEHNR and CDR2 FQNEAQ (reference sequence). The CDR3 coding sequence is TGTGCCAGCAGCTTGGGGGGGGAAGCTTTCTTT. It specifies CASSLGGEAFF.

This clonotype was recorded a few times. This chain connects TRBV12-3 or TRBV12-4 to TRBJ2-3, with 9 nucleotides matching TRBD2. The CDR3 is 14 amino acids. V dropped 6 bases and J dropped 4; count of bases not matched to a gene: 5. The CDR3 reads CASRKAGGSDTQYF. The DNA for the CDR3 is TGTGCCAGCAGAAAAGCGGGAGGTTCAGATACGCAGTATTTT.

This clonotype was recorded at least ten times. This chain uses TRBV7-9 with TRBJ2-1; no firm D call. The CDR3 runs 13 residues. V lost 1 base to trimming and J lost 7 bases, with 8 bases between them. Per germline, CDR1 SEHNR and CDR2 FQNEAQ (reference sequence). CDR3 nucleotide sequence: TGTGCCAGCAGCTTAGTGACTGGGAATGAGCAGTTCTTC. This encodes CASSLVTGNEQFF.

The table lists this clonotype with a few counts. Here the CDR3 reads CASSLGGRSYNEQFF. CDR3 DNA sequence: TGTGCCAGCAGCTTAGGCGGACGCTCCTACAATGAGCAGTTCTTC. V and J are TRBV7-9 and TRBJ2-1; D call uncertain. CDR1 is SEHNR and CDR2 is FQNEAQ in the germline V gene (reference sequence). The CDR3 covers 15 residues. The V gene lost 1 base and the J gene lost 0 bases, with 7 bases spanning the gap.

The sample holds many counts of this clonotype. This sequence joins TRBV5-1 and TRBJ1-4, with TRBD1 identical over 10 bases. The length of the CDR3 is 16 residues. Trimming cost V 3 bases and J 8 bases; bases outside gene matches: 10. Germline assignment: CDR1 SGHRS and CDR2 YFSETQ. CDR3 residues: CASSSDRGPREEKLFF. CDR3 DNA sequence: TGCGCCAGCAGCTCCGACAGGGGGCCGCGGGAAGAAAAACTGTTTTTT.

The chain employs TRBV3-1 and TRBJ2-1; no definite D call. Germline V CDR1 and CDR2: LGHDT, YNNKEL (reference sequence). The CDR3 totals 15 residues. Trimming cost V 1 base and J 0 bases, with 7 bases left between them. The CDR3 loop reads CASSQAPISYNEQFF. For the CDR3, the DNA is TGTGCCAGCAGCCAAGCGCCGATCTCCTACAATGAGCAGTTCTTC.

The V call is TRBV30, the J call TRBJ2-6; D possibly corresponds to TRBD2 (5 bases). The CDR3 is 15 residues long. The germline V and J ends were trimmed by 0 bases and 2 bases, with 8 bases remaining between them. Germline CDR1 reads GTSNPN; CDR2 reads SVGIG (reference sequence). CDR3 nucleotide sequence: TGTGCCTGGAGTGTAACGCGGGCTGGGGCCAACGTCCTGACTTTC. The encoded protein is CAWSVTRAGANVLTF.

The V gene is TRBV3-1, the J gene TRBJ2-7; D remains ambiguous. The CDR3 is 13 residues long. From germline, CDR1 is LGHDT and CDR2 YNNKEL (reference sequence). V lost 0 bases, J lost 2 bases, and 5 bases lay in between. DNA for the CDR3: TGTGCCAGCAGCCAAGAACTTACCTACGAGCAGTACTTC. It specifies CASSQELTYEQYF.

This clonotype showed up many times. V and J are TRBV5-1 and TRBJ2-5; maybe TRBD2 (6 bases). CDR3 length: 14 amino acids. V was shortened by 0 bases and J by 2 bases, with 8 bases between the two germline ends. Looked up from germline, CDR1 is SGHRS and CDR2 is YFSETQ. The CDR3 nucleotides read TGCGCCAGCAGCTTGGACGGGAGACAAGAGACCCAGTACTTC. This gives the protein CASSLDGRQETQYF.

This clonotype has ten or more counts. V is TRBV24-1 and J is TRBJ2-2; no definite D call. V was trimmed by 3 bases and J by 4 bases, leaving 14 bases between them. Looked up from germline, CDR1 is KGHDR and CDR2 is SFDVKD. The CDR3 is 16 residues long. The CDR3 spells CATSDRTESLTGELFF. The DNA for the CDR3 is TGTGCCACCAGTGATCGGACCGAATCCCTCACCGGGGAGCTGTTTTTT.

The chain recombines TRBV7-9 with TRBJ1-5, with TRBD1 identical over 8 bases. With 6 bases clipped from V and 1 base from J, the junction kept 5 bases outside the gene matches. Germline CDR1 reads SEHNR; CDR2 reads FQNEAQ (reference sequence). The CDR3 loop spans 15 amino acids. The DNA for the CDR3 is TGTGCCAGCAGTCCAGGGGGCCAGAGCAATCAGCCCCAGCATTTT. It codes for CASSPGGQSNQPQHF.

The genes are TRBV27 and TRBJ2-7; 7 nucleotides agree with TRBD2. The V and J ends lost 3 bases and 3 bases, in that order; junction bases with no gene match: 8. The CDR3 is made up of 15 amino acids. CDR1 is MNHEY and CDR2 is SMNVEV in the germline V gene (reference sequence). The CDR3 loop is CASSFDGGIYYEQYF. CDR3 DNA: TGTGCCAGCAGTTTCGACGGGGGGATCTACTACGAGCAGTACTTC.

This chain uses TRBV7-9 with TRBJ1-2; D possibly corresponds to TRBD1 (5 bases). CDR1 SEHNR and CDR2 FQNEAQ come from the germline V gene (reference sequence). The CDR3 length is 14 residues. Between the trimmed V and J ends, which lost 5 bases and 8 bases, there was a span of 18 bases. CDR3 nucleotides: TGTGCCAGCAGCACACCCGGGACTCCAAGGGGCTACACCTTC. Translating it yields CASSTPGTPRGYTF. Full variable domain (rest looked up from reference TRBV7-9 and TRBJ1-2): DTGVSQNPRHKITKRGQNVTFRCDPISEHNRLYWYRQTLGQGPEFLTYFQNEAQLEKSRLLSDRFSAERPKGSFSTLEIQRTEQGDSAMYLCASSTPGTPRGYTFGSGTRLTVV.

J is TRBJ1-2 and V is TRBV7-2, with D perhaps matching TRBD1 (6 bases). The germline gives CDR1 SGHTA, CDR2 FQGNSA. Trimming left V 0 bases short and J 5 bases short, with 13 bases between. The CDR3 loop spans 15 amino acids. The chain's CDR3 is CASSLADEGVYGYTF. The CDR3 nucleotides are TGTGCCAGCAGCTTAGCGGATGAGGGGGTTTATGGCTACACCTTC. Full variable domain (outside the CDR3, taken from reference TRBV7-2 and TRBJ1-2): GAGVSQSPSNKVTEKGKDVELRCDPISGHTALYWYRQSLGQGLEFLIYFQGNSAPDKSGLPSDRFSAERTGGSVSTLTIQRTQQEDSAVYLCASSLADEGVYGYTFGSGTRLTVV.

The CDR3 DNA follows: TGTGCCAGCAGCGACAGGGGCCCATATAATTCACCCCTCCACTTT. It codes for CASSDRGPYNSPLHF. V usage is TRBV27 and J usage is TRBJ1-6, with TRBD1 matching over 8 bases. Germline CDR1 MNHEY, CDR2 SMNVEV (reference sequence). The CDR3 contains 15 residues. V lost 6 bases and J lost 4; bases outside the gene matches: 5.

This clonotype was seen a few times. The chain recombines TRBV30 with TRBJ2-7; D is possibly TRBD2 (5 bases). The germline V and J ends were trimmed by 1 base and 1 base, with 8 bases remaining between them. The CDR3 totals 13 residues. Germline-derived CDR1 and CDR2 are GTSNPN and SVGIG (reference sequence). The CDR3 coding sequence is TGTGCCTGGAGTGGACGGGAATCCTACGAGCAGTACTTC. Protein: CAWSGRESYEQYF.